A selection of T cell receptor beta chains follows, all from one sample in a study of cytomegalovirus exposure and HLA in healthy donors. Sequencing was performed with immunoSEQ multiplex PCR; in TCRdb, only in-frame clones are kept and a portion is missing. The sample lists around 64,000 clones, over 75% occurring once. Sequencing input: PBMCs. These receptors all come from a woman between 25 and 40 years old in good health and CMV-seropositive. The CDR3 runs from the conserved cysteine through the conserved F or W. A D gene is named only where the DNA matches it firmly. Expanded clones are given a class, and other clones once, few, many or no size at all.

v_call	d_call	clone_size	j_call	cdr3_aa	cdr3_nt
TRBV6-5	-	-	TRBJ1-1	CASGEPNTEAFF	TGTGCCAGCGGAGAACCGAACACTGAAGCTTTCTTT
TRBV30	-	-	TRBJ1-5	CAWGTGYSNQPQHF	TGTGCCTGGGGAACAGGGTATAGCAATCAGCCCCAGCATTTT
TRBV7-2	-	-	TRBJ1-2	CASSTRTGTNYGYTF	TGTGCCAGCAGCACTCGGACGGGAACTAACTATGGCTACACCTTC
TRBV5-1	-	-	TRBJ1-1	CASSWGGSMAGTEAFF	TGCGCCAGCAGCTGGGGGGGGTCCATGGCGGGCACTGAAGCTTTCTTT
TRBV4-2	-	-	TRBJ2-7	CASSSQRSSYEQYF	TGTGCCAGCAGCTCCCAGCGTAGCTCCTACGAGCAGTACTTC
TRBV5-3	-	-	TRBJ2-2	CARSGCGGALVELFF	TGTGCCAGAAGCGGATGTGGGGGCGCATTGGTGGAGCTGTTTTTT
TRBV11-2	TRBD1	-	TRBJ1-2	CASSSVSGTGNYGYTF	TGTGCCAGCAGCTCGGTTTCTGGGACAGGGAACTATGGCTACACCTTC
TRBV28	-	once	TRBJ1-1	CASTSTGRNTEAFF	TGTGCCAGCACCTCCACAGGGCGCAACACTGAAGCTTTCTTT
TRBV5-6	-	-	TRBJ1-2	CASSFPTFAGYGYTF	TGTGCCAGCAGCTTTCCTACTTTCGCGGGCTATGGCTACACCTTC
TRBV5-1	TRBD1	-	TRBJ2-2	CASSLGGQTTGELFF	TGCGCCAGCAGCTTGGGGGGACAGACCACCGGGGAGCTGTTTTTT
TRBV5-1	-	-	TRBJ2-3	CASSLRGGSTDTQYF	TGCGCCAGCAGCCTTCGTGGCGGGTCCACAGATACGCAGTATTTT
TRBV7-2	TRBD1	-	TRBJ2-2	CASSNRGTGELFF	TGTGCCAGCAGCAACAGGGGCACCGGGGAGCTGTTTTTT
TRBV6-6	-	once	TRBJ2-3	CASRPIAGQSTDTQYF	TGTGCCAGCAGGCCTATAGCGGGACAGAGCACAGATACGCAGTATTTT
TRBV9	TRBD2	-	TRBJ2-1	CASSATGLAGGPAEQFF	TGTGCCAGCAGCGCTACGGGACTAGCGGGAGGGCCCGCTGAGCAGTTCTTC
TRBV5-1	TRBD1	-	TRBJ2-5	CASSVSSGTEETQYF	TGCGCCAGCAGCGTGTCCTCCGGGACAGAAGAGACCCAGTACTTC
TRBV11-2	TRBD2	-	TRBJ2-3	CASSQPGTSGSRSTQYF	TGTGCCAGCAGCCAACCCGGGACTAGCGGGAGTAGGAGTACGCAGTATTTT
TRBV18	TRBD1	-	TRBJ2-1	CASSLIGTGFYNEQFF	TGTGCCAGCTCACTCATAGGGACAGGTTTCTACAATGAGCAGTTCTTC
TRBV30	TRBD2	once	TRBJ2-1	CAWTGVGRAGEQFF	TGTGCCTGGACAGGGGTCGGGAGGGCTGGAGAGCAGTTCTTC
TRBV6-5	-	-	TRBJ1-4	CASSYSTTPGEKLFF	TGTGCCAGCAGTTACTCGACGACCCCGGGTGAAAAACTGTTTTTT
TRBV29-1	-	-	TRBJ2-5	CSVGETSQYF	TGCAGCGTTGGGGAGACATCCCAGTACTTC
TRBV6-1	-	-	TRBJ1-1	CASRETGRGEAFF	TGTGCCAGCAGGGAAACAGGGAGAGGTGAAGCTTTCTTT
TRBV11-2	-	-	TRBJ1-2	CASSPTWTLDYGYTF	TGTGCCAGCAGCCCGACCTGGACATTGGACTATGGCTACACCTTC
TRBV15	TRBD1	-	TRBJ2-5	CASGQGASETQYF	TGTGCCTCAGGACAGGGGGCTTCGGAGACCCAGTACTTC